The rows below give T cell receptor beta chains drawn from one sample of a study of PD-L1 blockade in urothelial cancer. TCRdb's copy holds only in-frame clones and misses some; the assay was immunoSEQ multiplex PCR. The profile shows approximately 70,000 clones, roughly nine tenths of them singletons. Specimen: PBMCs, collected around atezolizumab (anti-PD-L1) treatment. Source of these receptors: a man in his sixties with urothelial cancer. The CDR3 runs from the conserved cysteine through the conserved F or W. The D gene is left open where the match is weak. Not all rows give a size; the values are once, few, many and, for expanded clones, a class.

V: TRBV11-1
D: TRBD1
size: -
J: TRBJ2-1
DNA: TGTGCCAGCAGCCTTGGACAGGTTCTTGAGCAGTTCTTC
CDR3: CASSLGQVLEQFF

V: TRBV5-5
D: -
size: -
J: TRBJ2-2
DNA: TGTGCCAGCAGCTCCCGGGATTTCACCGGGGAGCTGTTTTTT
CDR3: CASSSRDFTGELFF

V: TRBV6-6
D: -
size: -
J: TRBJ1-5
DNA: TGTGCCAGCAGTTACCGAGTAGATAGCAATCAGCCCCAGCATTTT
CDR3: CASSYRVDSNQPQHF

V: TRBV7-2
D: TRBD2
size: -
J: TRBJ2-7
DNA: TGTGCCAGCAGCCGCGGGGGGGGCGCGAACGAGCAGTACTTC
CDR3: CASSRGGGANEQYF

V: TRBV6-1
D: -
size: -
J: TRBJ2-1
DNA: TGTGCCAGCAGAACTAGAACTTACAATGAGCAGTTCTTC
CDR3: CASRTRTYNEQFF

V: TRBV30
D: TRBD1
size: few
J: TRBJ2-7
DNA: TGTGCCTGGAGTCCCGGACAGGGGTCGGTTGAGCAGTACTTC
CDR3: CAWSPGQGSVEQYF

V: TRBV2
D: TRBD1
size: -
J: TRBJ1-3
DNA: TGTGCCAGCAGAGCGGACAGGGGCCTCTTCTCTGGAAACACCATATATTTT
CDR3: CASRADRGLFSGNTIYF

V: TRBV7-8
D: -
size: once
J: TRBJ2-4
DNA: TGTGCCAGCAGCTTACAGGGTTTGGACATTCAGTACTTC
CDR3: CASSLQGLDIQYF

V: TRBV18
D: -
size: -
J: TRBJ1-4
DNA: TGTGCCAGCTCACTTTCAGGGCCCAATGAAAAACTGTTTTTT
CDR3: CASSLSGPNEKLFF

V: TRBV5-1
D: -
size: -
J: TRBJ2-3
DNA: TGCGCCAGCAGCTCGGGAGATACGCAGTATTTT
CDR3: CASSSGDTQYF

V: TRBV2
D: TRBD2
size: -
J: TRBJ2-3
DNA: TGTGCCAGCAGTGAACTCCGGACTAGCGGGGGGACGGGAGATACGCAGTATTTT
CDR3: CASSELRTSGGTGDTQYF

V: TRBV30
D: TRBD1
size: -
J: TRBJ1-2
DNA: TGTGCCTGGACCAGGGACAGGGGCGGCTATGGCTACACCTTC
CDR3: CAWTRDRGGYGYTF

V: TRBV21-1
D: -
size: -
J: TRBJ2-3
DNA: TGTGCCCGGGCGGTGGTAGCGGGAGTCGATACGCAGTATTTT
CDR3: CARAVVAGVDTQYF

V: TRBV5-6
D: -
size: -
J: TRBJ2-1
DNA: TGTGCCAGCAGCTTTCGACAGGCCCACTACAATGAGCAGTTCTTC
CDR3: CASSFRQAHYNEQFF

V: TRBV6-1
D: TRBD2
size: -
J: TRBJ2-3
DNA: TGTGCCAGCAGTGGGAGAAGGCTAGCGGGGGCCTACACAGATACGCAGTATTTT
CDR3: CASSGRRLAGAYTDTQYF

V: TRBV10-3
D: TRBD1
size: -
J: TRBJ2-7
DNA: TGTGCCATCAGTGTAGGGACAGGGGGCTACGAGCAGTACTTC
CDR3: CAISVGTGGYEQYF

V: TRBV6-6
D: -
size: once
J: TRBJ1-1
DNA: TGTGCCAGCAGTTACTCGGAGAGAGGGCTTGAAGCTTTCTTT
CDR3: CASSYSERGLEAFF

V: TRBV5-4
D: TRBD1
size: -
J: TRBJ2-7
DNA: TGTGCCAGCAGCTTCATGGGACAGGGAGGCGAGCAGTACTTC
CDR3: CASSFMGQGGEQYF

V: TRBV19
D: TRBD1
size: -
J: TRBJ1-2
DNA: TGTGCCAGTAGTACCGGGGGACAGGGGCCTGGCTACACCTTC
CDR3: CASSTGGQGPGYTF

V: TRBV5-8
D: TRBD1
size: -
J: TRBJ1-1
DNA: TGTGCCAGCTCCAACAGGGGGACGAACACTGAAGCTTTCTTT
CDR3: CASSNRGTNTEAFF

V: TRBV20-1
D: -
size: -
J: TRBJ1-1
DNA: TGCAGTACCAACAAGAACACTGAAGCTTTCTTT
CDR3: CSTNKNTEAFF

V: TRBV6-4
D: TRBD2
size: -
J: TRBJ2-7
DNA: TGTGCCAGCGGAGAATACAGGGGACTAGCGGGACACCCGGGGTGCGAGCAGTACTTC
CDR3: CASGEYRGLAGHPGCEQYF

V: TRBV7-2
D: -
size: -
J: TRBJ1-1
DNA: TGTGCCAGCAGCTTAGACGAGGGGCGGGGTACTGAAGCTTTCTTT
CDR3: CASSLDEGRGTEAFF

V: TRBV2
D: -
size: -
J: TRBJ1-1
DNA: TGTGCCAGCGTGTTGGGGGGGCCCCTCACTGAAGCTTTCTTT
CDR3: CASVLGGPLTEAFF

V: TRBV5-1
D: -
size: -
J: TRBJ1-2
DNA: TGCGCCAGCAGCTTGGATATCAGGGACTATGGCTACACCTTC
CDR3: CASSLDIRDYGYTF

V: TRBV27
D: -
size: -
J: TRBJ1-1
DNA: TGTGCCAGCAGTTTATCTTTATGGGGCCACACTGAAGCTTTCTTT
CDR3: CASSLSLWGHTEAFF

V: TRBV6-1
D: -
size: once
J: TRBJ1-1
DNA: TGTGCCAGCAATACAAAAGCTTTCTTT
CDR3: CASNTKAFF

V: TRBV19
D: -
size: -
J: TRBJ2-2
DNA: TGTGCCAGTAGTATAAGTGGTGGGACTTACACCGGGGAGCTGTTTTTT
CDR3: CASSISGGTYTGELFF

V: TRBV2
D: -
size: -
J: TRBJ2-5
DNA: TGTGCCAGCAGTGGATACAGCGGGCAAGAGACCCAGTACTTC
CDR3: CASSGYSGQETQYF

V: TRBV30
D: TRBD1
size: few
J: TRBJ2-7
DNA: TGTGCCTGGAGTGTCGGACAGGACTACGAGCAGTACTTC
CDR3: CAWSVGQDYEQYF

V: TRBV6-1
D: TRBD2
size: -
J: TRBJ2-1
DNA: TGTGCCAGCAGTGCCCTTATCGGACTAGCGGGAGGGGGGGGGAACAGGGAGCAGTTCTTC
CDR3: CASSALIGLAGGGGNREQFF

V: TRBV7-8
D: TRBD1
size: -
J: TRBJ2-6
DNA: TGTGCCAGCAGCGCCCGACAGGGATCTGGGGCCAACGTCCTGACTTTC
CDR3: CASSARQGSGANVLTF

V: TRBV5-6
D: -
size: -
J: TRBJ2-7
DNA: TGTGCCAGCAGCTATCGACAAGCCTACGAGCAGTACTTC
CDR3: CASSYRQAYEQYF

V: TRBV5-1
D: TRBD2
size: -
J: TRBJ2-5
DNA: TGCGCCAGCAGCGCCAGGGCCCTAGCGGGGGGATCACAAGAGACCCAGTACTTC
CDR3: CASSARALAGGSQETQYF

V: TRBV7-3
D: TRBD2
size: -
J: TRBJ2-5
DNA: TGTGCCAGCAGCTTAACGGCTCGCGGGGGGCGAGAGACCCAGTACTTC
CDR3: CASSLTARGGRETQYF

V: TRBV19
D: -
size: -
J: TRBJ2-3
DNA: TGTGCCAGTTGGGGGCGGGAGAAAAGGACAGATACGCAGTATTTT
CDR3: CASWGREKRTDTQYF

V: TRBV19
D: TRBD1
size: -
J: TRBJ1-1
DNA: TGTGCCAGTAGTATAGGGACAGGCCGCCACACTGAAGCTTTCTTT
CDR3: CASSIGTGRHTEAFF

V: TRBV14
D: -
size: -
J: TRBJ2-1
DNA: TGTGCCAGCAGCCACCTTAGCCGGAACGGCAACTATGAGCAGTTCTTC
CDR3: CASSHLSRNGNYEQFF

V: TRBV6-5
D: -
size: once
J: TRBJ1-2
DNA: TGTGCCAGCAGTTACCGACAGAGCCTCTATGGCTACACCTTC
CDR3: CASSYRQSLYGYTF

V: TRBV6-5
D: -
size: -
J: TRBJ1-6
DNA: TGTGCCAGCAGTTACTCGGGCCTTTCCTATAATTCACCCCTCCACTTT
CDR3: CASSYSGLSYNSPLHF

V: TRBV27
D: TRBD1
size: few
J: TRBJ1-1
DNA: TGTGCCAGCAGGTTGACAGGGACCAACACTGAAGCTTTCTTT
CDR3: CASRLTGTNTEAFF

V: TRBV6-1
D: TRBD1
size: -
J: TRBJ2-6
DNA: TGTGCCAGCAGTGGGCAGGGGGCGGGAGGGGCCAACGTCCTGACTTTC
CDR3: CASSGQGAGGANVLTF

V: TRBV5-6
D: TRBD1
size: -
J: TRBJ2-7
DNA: TGTGCCAGCAGCTTGGGGGGACAGGGGAAGGAGGACGAGCAGTACTTC
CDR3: CASSLGGQGKEDEQYF

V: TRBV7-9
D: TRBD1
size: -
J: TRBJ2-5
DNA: TGTGCCAGCAGCCTTGGACAGGGCTTAGGCGAGACCCAGTACTTC
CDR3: CASSLGQGLGETQYF

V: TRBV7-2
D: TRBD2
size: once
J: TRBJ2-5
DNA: TGTGCCAGCAGCCTGGGACTAGCGGGGACCCAGTACTTC
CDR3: CASSLGLAGTQYF

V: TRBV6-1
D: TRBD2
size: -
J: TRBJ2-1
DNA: TGTGCCAGCAGTGCTGGGACTAGCGACTACAATGAGCAGTTCTTC
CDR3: CASSAGTSDYNEQFF